This entry lists 16 T cell receptor beta chains sequenced from one sample in a study of T cells in Graves' hyperthyroidism and ophthalmopathy. Using RNA transcripts as the source, TCR beta CDR3 regions were amplified. Initially, a first-round RT-PCR of the TCR CDR3 employed the HTBI primer set. TCRdb redid the calling of the multiplex PCR reads with MiXCR, one entry per CDR3 protein. Among some 350,000 distinct CDR3 sequences listed, less than 20% were seen once. The sample consisted of blood. These receptors came from a woman aged 18 to 35 with Graves' hyperthyroidism that later progressed to Graves' ophthalmopathy.

This clonotype was counted many times. The chain links TRBV2 to TRBJ1-4; 7 bases map to TRBD1. The CDR3 covers 14 residues. V shed 4 bases, J shed 7 bases, and the junction held 6 bases outside the gene matches. Germline V gene data show CDR1 as SNHLY and CDR2 as FYNNEI. The CDR3 DNA follows: TGTGCCAGCAGTGGGGGGCAGGGGGTTGAAAAACTGTTTTTT. Its translation is CASSGGQGVEKLFF.

This clonotype was counted many times. The chain recombines TRBV28 with TRBJ2-3; 9 bases are a match to TRBD1. The J segment lost 4 bases and the V segment lost 5 bases, leaving 10 bases of the junction unmatched. The CDR3 length is 16 residues. The germline V gene has CDR1 MDHEN and CDR2 SYDVKM. In DNA, the CDR3 is TGTGCCAGCAGTAGCCCCGGGACAGGGAGGGCAGATACGCAGTATTTT. Encoded protein: CASSSPGTGRADTQYF.

This clonotype was seen only a few times. At one boundary the junction diverges from the germline segment, which might be a read error. CDR3 sequence (DNA): TGTGCTAGCAGCTTAGCGTTAGGGCGGAGGGGTTCCTACGAGCAGTACTTC. This encodes CASSLALGRRGSYEQYF. The chain employs TRBV7-7 and TRBJ2-7; tentative D call: TRBD2 (6 bases). This CDR3 comprises 17 residues. Germline CDR1 and CDR2: SSHAT and FNYEAQ (reference sequence).

This clonotype was seen many times. The chain couples TRBV12-3 or TRBV12-4 to TRBJ2-6; D gene uncertain. The CDR3 has 15 residues. Trimming took 4 bases from V and 0 from J, leaving 7 bases between them. CDR3 in amino acids: CASSSWTSGANVLTF. The CDR3 DNA follows: TGTGCCAGCAGTTCCTGGACCTCTGGGGCCAACGTCCTGACTTTC.

This clonotype has a handful of counts. The chain links TRBV2 to TRBJ1-6, with 11 bases matching TRBD1. The CDR3 consists of 13 residues. Germline V CDR1 and CDR2: SNHLY, FYNNEI. V shed 9 bases, J shed 9 bases, and the junction held 4 bases outside the gene matches. DNA of the CDR3: TGTGCCAGTGAGGACAGGGGGCCTTCACCCCTCCACTTT. This codes for CASEDRGPSPLHF.

The chain employs TRBV7-9 and TRBJ2-7; a possible D gene is TRBD2 (5 bases). The V gene lost 1 base and the J gene lost 0 bases, with 13 bases spanning the gap. This CDR3 is 16 amino acids long. Per germline, CDR1 SEHNR and CDR2 FQNEAQ (reference sequence). The DNA for the CDR3 is TGTGCCAGCAGCTTAGGGGCGGGCTATCGCTCCTACGAGCAGTACTTC. Protein product: CASSLGAGYRSYEQYF. Variable domain in full (rest from reference TRBV7-9 and TRBJ2-7): DTGVSQNPRHKITKRGQNVTFRCDPISEHNRLYWYRQTLGQGPEFLTYFQNEAQLEKSRLLSDRFSAERPKGSFSTLEIQRTEQGDSAMYLCASSLGAGYRSYEQYFGPGTRLTVT.

In its sample, this clonotype was seen many times. This chain connects TRBV9 to TRBJ2-3; 8 nucleotides match TRBD2. The germline V gene encodes CDR1 SGDLS and CDR2 YYNGEE. This CDR3 has 16 residues. Unmatched junction bases numbered 4, after V lost 0 bases and J lost 1 base. The CDR3 here is CASSVASGSGTDTQYF. The CDR3 DNA reads TGTGCCAGCAGCGTAGCGAGCGGGAGTGGCACAGATACGCAGTATTTT.

Notes on this clonotype: Being one base from a much bigger clone, this may be a read error. CDR3 loop: CSVHRGSSYNEQSF. CDR3 nucleotide sequence: TGCAGCGTTCATCGGGGGAGCTCCTACAATGAGCAGTCCTTC. The chain joins TRBV29-1 to TRBJ2-1, with D possibly being TRBD2 (6 bases). Germline V gene data show CDR1 as SQVTM and CDR2 as ANQGSEA. This CDR3 is built from 14 residues.

This clonotype was recorded at least ten times. The rearrangement joins TRBV28 to TRBJ2-7, with 9 bases fitting TRBD2. The J segment lost 2 bases and the V segment lost 5 bases, leaving 10 bases of the junction unmatched. CDR1 is MDHEN and CDR2 is SYDVKM in the germline V gene. This CDR3 is 16 amino acids long. Here the CDR3 reads CASSSPAGLATYEQYF. CDR3 nucleotide sequence: TGTGCCAGCAGTAGTCCCGCAGGACTAGCGACCTACGAGCAGTACTTC.

This clonotype was counted a few times. The chain is built from TRBV7-8 and TRBJ2-2, with D possibly being TRBD2 (6 bases). The CDR3 runs 16 residues. V was shortened by 5 bases and J by 2 bases, with 15 bases between the two germline ends. Germline loops: CDR1 SGHVS, CDR2 FQNEAQ. The CDR3 sequence is CASSPLGTSNTGELFF. In DNA, the CDR3 is TGTGCCAGCAGCCCCCTCGGGACTTCCAACACCGGGGAGCTGTTTTTT.

The rearrangement joins TRBV6-1 to TRBJ1-4; no clear D. Germline V gene data show CDR1 as MNHNS and CDR2 as SASEGT. V was shortened by 5 bases and J by 3 bases, with 10 bases between the two germline ends. The CDR3 covers 14 residues. As DNA, the CDR3 is TGTGCCAGCAGTTTGGGGAACGCTAATGAAAAACTGTTTTTT. Protein sequence: CASSLGNANEKLFF.

This clonotype was recorded many times. V usage is TRBV20-1 and J usage is TRBJ1-6, with 7 nucleotides matching TRBD1. Looked up from germline, CDR1 is DFQATT and CDR2 is SNEGSKA (reference sequence). V shed 6 bases, J shed 0 bases, and the junction held 14 bases outside the gene matches. The CDR3 is made up of 18 amino acids. The CDR3 sequence: CSAAIGTAVSSYNSPLHF. The CDR3 DNA is TGCAGTGCCGCTATTGGGACAGCCGTTAGCTCCTATAATTCACCCCTCCACTTT.

This clonotype was counted at least ten times. V and J are TRBV2 and TRBJ2-5; either TRBD1 or TRBD2 may fit D (5 bases each). V shed 7 bases and J shed 5 bases, with 17 bases lying between them. Germline CDR1 is SNHLY and CDR2 is FYNNEI. The CDR3 sequence is 14 residues long. The CDR3 loop reads CASKRDETRETQYF. CDR3 nucleotides: TGTGCCAGCAAGAGGGACGAGACCCGCGAGACCCAGTACTTC.

This clonotype has only one observation. The rearrangement uses TRBV4-1 and TRBJ2-7; 7 nucleotides align to TRBD2. The germline gives CDR1 MGHRA, CDR2 YSYEKL. The trim removed 0 bases at V and 1 base at J, leaving 6 bases unmatched. This CDR3 is 16 amino acids long. CDR3 residues: CASSQETSALSYEQYF. CDR3 nucleotide sequence: TGCGCCAGCAGCCAAGAAACTAGCGCACTATCCTACGAGCAGTACTTC.

The J gene is TRBJ2-1, the V gene TRBV30; D is ambiguous. This CDR3 contains 12 residues. Germline CDR1 is GTSNPN and CDR2 is SVGIG (reference sequence). The germline V and J ends were trimmed by 4 bases and 6 bases, with 10 bases remaining between them. The CDR3 sequence is CAWNFRVNEQFF. In nucleotides, the CDR3 is TGTGCCTGGAATTTCCGAGTCAATGAGCAGTTCTTC.

Ten or more counts support this clonotype. The chain employs TRBV7-2 and TRBJ1-2, with TRBD1 matching over 8 bases. Trimming cost V 1 base and J 9 bases; bases outside gene matches: 4. Germline V CDR1 and CDR2: SGHTA, FQGNSA. CDR3 size: 13 residues. CDR3 nucleotide sequence: TGTGCCAGCAGCTTAGGGCAGGGGGCGAGCTACACCTTC. Protein sequence: CASSLGQGASYTF. The entire variable domain, with the rest obtained from reference TRBV7-2 and TRBJ1-2, is as follows: GAGVSQSPSNKVTEKGKDVELRCDPISGHTALYWYRQSLGQGLEFLIYFQGNSAPDKSGLPSDRFSAERTGGSVSTLTIQRTQQEDSAVYLCASSLGQGASYTFGSGTRLTVV.